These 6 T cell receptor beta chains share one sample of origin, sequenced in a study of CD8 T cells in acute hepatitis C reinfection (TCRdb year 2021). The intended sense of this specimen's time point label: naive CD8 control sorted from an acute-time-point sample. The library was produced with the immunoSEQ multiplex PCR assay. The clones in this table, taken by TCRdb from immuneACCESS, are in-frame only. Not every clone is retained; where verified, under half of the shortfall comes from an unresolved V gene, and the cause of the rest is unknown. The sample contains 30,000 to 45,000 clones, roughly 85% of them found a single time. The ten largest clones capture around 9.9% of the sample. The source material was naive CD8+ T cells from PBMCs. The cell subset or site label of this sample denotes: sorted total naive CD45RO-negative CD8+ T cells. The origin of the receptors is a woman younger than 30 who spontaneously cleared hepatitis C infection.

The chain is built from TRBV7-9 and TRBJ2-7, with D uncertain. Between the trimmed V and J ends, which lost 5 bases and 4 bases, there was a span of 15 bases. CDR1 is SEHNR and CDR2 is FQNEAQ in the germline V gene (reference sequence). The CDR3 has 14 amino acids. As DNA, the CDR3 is TGTGCCAGCAGCCCTCAGGTTGAAGAGTACGAGCAGTACTTC. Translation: CASSPQVEEYEQYF.

Written as DNA, the CDR3 is TGTGCCAGCAGTCTCCGGCAGGGGGACTACAATGAGCAGTTCTTC. Translated, it gives CASSLRQGDYNEQFF. The V gene is TRBV27, the J gene TRBJ2-1; 7 bases agree with TRBD1. This CDR3 spans 15 amino acids. The J segment lost 3 bases and the V segment lost 5 bases, leaving 7 bases of the junction unmatched. Germline V gives CDR1 MNHEY, CDR2 SMNVEV (reference sequence).

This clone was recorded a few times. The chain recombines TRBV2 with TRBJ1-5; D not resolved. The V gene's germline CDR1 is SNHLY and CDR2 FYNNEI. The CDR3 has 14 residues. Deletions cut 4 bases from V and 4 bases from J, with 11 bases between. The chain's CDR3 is CASSVGRQNQPQHF. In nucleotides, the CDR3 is TGTGCCAGCAGTGTAGGGCGACAAAATCAGCCCCAGCATTTT.

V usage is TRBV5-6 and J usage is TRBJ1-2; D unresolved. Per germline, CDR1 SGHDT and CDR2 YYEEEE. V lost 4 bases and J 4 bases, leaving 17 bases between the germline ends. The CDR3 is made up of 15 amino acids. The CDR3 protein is CASSPSPAELYGYTF. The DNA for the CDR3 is TGTGCCAGCAGCCCCTCCCCGGCGGAACTCTATGGCTACACCTTC. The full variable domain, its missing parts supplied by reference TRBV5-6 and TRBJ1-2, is DAGVTQSPTHLIKTRGQQVTLRCSPKSGHDTVSWYQQALGQGPQFIFQYYEEEERQRGNFPDRFSGHQFPNYSSELNVNALLLGDSALYLCASSPSPAELYGYTFGSGTRLTVV.

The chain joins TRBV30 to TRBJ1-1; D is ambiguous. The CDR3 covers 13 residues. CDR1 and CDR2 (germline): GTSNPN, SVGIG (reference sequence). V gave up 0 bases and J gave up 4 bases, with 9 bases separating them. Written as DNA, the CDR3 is TGTGCCTGGAGTGTGGGTCCCTCCACTGAAGCTTTCTTT. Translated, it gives CAWSVGPSTEAFF.

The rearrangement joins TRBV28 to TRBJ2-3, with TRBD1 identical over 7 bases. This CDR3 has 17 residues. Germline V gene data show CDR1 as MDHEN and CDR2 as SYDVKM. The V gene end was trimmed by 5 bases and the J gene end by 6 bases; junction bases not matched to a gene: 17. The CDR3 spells CASSPRTGTFHRDTQYF. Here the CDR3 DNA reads TGTGCCAGCAGTCCCAGGACAGGAACCTTCCACAGGGATACGCAGTATTTT.